This T cell receptor (beta chain) was profiled in a study of monozygotic twins with inflammatory bowel disease. A word on this clonotype: What it recognizes is unknown.

The CDR3 loop spans 16 amino acids. Germline V gene data show CDR1 as DFQATT and CDR2 as SNEGSKA (reference sequence). TCRdb reanalyzed the 5' RACE reads, giving one entry per CDR3 protein sequence and no DNA. Found here are under 200,000 distinct CDR3 sequences; the top ten clones hold roughly 2.3%. The study's findings and limits: No distinction between different T cell subtypes was possible.

The sequenced material came from blood. The TCR comes from a human donor with ulcerative colitis or Crohn's disease, or a healthy co-twin of an affected twin (not recorded which). The chain recombines TRBV20-1 with TRBJ2-3; without DNA, the TCRdb call of TRBD2 cannot be checked. The CDR3 spells CSARPGTSDFTDTQYF.